A single sample is the source of the 27 T cell receptor beta chains below, sequenced in a study of identical twins. TCRdb re-analysed the 5' RACE reads in MiXCR, keeping a single row per CDR3 protein. This table has 500,000 to 700,000 distinct CDR3 sequences, roughly 7.2% appearing once. This sample also belongs to another study, concerning yellow fever vaccine responses in identical twins.

The sample comprised PBMCs. The receptors were sampled from a woman aged 18-30 years in good health.

This clonotype showed up just a few times. Compared with germline, one end of the junction differs, possibly owing to a read error. J is TRBJ1-1 and V is TRBV20-1; D is possibly TRBD1 (6 bases). The germline V gene has CDR1 DFQATT and CDR2 SNEGSKA (reference sequence). This CDR3 spans 13 amino acids. The DNA for the CDR3 is TGCAGTGCGAGAGGGGGGGTAGGCACTGAAGCTTTCTTT. Protein: CSARGGVGTEAFF.

This clonotype appeared many times. The chain combines TRBV5-1 with TRBJ2-1, with D possibly being TRBD1 (7 bases). CDR1 is SGHRS, CDR2 YFSETQ, per germline. The CDR3 is 15 amino acids. V was clipped by 0 bases and J by 6 bases, with 13 bases between them. DNA of the CDR3: TGCGCCAGCAGCTTGGCAGGGGGGCAGACCAATGAGCAGTTCTTC. Amino acids: CASSLAGGQTNEQFF.

The chain joins TRBV29-1 to TRBJ2-2; 13 bases fit TRBD2. The CDR3 covers 18 residues. The V gene's germline CDR1 is SQVTM and CDR2 ANQGSEA. The CDR3 sequence is CSQSSGTSGIWNTGELFF. In nucleotides, the CDR3 is TGCAGTCAAAGCTCCGGGACTAGCGGGATCTGGAACACCGGGGAGCTGTTTTTT.

This clonotype was picked up many times. The chain links TRBV4-1 to TRBJ2-6; no reliable D call. The CDR3 sequence is 16 residues long. Deletions cut 0 bases from V and 3 bases from J, with 9 bases between. Germline assignment: CDR1 MGHRA and CDR2 YSYEKL. Here the CDR3 DNA reads TGCGCCAGCAGCCAAGAGGGCCTTAGTGGGGCCAACGTCCTGACTTTC. Its protein is CASSQEGLSGANVLTF.

This clonotype has more than one count but fewer than ten. This chain connects TRBV28 to TRBJ2-3; 10 nucleotides match TRBD2. Trimming at V came to 4 bases and at J to 6 bases, leaving 4 bases not matched to a gene. There are 14 residues in the CDR3. CDR1 and CDR2 (germline): MDHEN, SYDVKM. CDR3 in amino acids: CASSSAGGPDTQYF. The CDR3 nucleotides read TGTGCCAGCAGTTCAGCGGGAGGGCCCGATACGCAGTATTTT. Filled out from reference TRBV28 and TRBJ2-3, the complete variable domain reads DVKVTQSSRYLVKRTGEKVFLECVQDMDHENMFWYRQDPGLGLRLIYFSYDVKMKEKGDIPEGYSVSREKKERFSLILESASTNQTSMYLCASSSAGGPDTQYFGPGTRLTVL.

The chain links TRBV20-1 to TRBJ2-7; D may correspond to TRBD1 or TRBD2 (5 bases each). The CDR3 loop spans 14 amino acids. V lost 3 bases to trimming and J lost 7 bases, with 19 bases between them. The germline gives CDR1 DFQATT, CDR2 SNEGSKA (reference sequence). The CDR3 loop is CSARGTWAPGEQYV. The DNA of the CDR3 is TGCAGTGCTAGGGGGACCTGGGCCCCGGGGGAGCAGTACGTC.

This clonotype has at least ten counts. V usage is TRBV5-1 and J usage is TRBJ1-2, with TRBD1 as a possible D gene (5 bases). The CDR3 has 13 residues. The germline V and J ends were trimmed by 6 bases and 4 bases, with 13 bases remaining between them. Germline values: CDR1 SGHRS, CDR2 YFSETQ. The CDR3 coding sequence is TGCGCCAGCAACACGGGACTGAGCTATGGCTACACCTTC. Protein sequence: CASNTGLSYGYTF.

The sample holds many counts of this clonotype. The germline gene is not matched at one end of the junction; a read error may be the cause. For the CDR3, the DNA is TGCGCCAGCAGCTTGGGGGGTGAGCAGTTCTTC. This gives the protein CASSLGGEQFF. V gene TRBV12-3 or TRBV12-4 combines with J gene TRBJ2-1; D might be TRBD2 (6 bases). The CDR3 is 11 amino acids.

V is TRBV7-9 and J is TRBJ1-2, with 7 bases matching TRBD1. The germline V gene has CDR1 SEHNR and CDR2 FQNEAQ (reference sequence). The CDR3 spans 13 residues. The junction had 6 bases not matched to a gene; V was cut back by 5 bases and J by 6 bases. CDR3 protein: CASSEAQGDGYTF. DNA of the CDR3: TGTGCCAGCAGCGAGGCCCAGGGGGATGGCTACACCTTC.

The V call is TRBV3-1, the J call TRBJ2-1; D is possibly TRBD1 (6 bases). Germline CDR1 and CDR2: LGHDT and YNNKEL (reference sequence). V dropped 2 bases and J dropped 2 bases, with 7 bases sitting between them. This CDR3 is 14 amino acids long. This chain's CDR3 is CASSQWDTYNEQFF. The CDR3 DNA follows: TGTGCCAGCAGCCAATGGGACACCTACAATGAGCAGTTCTTC.

This clonotype was seen many times. The chain carries TRBV2 and TRBJ2-1; 14 nucleotides agree with TRBD2. Germline V gene sequence: CDR1 SNHLY, CDR2 FYNNEI. This CDR3 is 16 amino acids long. V lost 5 bases and J lost 7; bases outside the gene matches: 7. The CDR3 spells CASSQLTSGRGNEQFF. In DNA, the CDR3 is TGTGCCAGCAGTCAATTGACTAGCGGGAGGGGTAATGAGCAGTTCTTC. Looking up the rest from reference TRBV2 and TRBJ2-1 gives the full variable domain: EPEVTQTPSHQVTQMGQEVILRCVPISNHLYFYWYRQILGQKVEFLVSFYNNEISEKSEIFDDQFSVERPDGSNFTLKIRSTKLEDSAMYFCASSQLTSGRGNEQFFGPGTRLTVL.

The chain is built from TRBV27 and TRBJ2-7, with 9 bases matching TRBD1. The ends lost 5 bases at V and 2 bases at J; junction bases unmatched: 4. This CDR3 comprises 14 residues. Germline CDR1 and CDR2: MNHEY and SMNVEV (reference sequence). The CDR3 region has the DNA TGTGCCAGCAGTGGACGACAGGGGGCCTACGAGCAGTACTTC. It translates to CASSGRQGAYEQYF.

In its sample, this clonotype was seen many times. CDR3 bases: TGTGCCAGCAGCCTAGTCAGGGGCCAAGAGACCCAGTACTTC. It specifies CASSLVRGQETQYF. The gene calls are TRBV5-6 and TRBJ2-5; maybe TRBD1 (6 bases). Trimming removed 4 bases at V and 1 base at J, with 11 bases between. The CDR3 consists of 14 residues. The V gene's germline CDR1 is SGHDT and CDR2 YYEEEE.

There are many counts of this clonotype. The DNA is left out, because the CDR3 cannot be placed on it with certainty; the CDR3 is given as TCRdb lists it. The rearrangement uses TRBV10-3 and TRBJ1-4; the tabulated D call, TRBD1, remains unverified against the DNA. Germline V CDR1 and CDR2: ENHRY, SYGVKD. With termini counted, the CDR3 has 15 amino acids. CDR3 sequence: CAITDPNLSGKNCFF.

V usage is TRBV11-2 and J usage is TRBJ2-3; D remains ambiguous. Germline V gene sequence: CDR1 SGHAT, CDR2 FQNNGV. V lost 7 bases and J 7 bases, leaving 15 bases between the germline ends. This CDR3 is 13 amino acids long. CDR3: CASTPIRANTQYF. CDR3 sequence (DNA): TGTGCCAGCACCCCCATTAGGGCGAATACGCAGTATTTT.

This clonotype has a count of ten or more. The chain recombines TRBV12-3 or TRBV12-4 with TRBJ2-7; 11 nucleotides line up with TRBD2. CDR3 length: 16 residues. V gave up 4 bases and J gave up 2 bases; unmatched junction bases: 7. The CDR3 nucleotides are TGTGCCAGCAGTTCGGGACTAGCGGTAATAGCCTACGAGCAGTACTTC. It specifies CASSSGLAVIAYEQYF.

This clonotype has at least ten counts. The chain combines TRBV15 with TRBJ2-1; the D call may be TRBD1 or TRBD2 (5 bases each). V dropped 3 bases and J dropped 7 bases, with 19 bases sitting between them. Germline V gene data show CDR1 as LNHNV and CDR2 as YYDKDF (reference sequence). CDR3 length: 16 amino acids. CDR3 region: CATSRYGTAKLNEQFF. In DNA form, the CDR3 reads TGTGCCACCAGCAGGTACGGGACGGCTAAACTTAATGAGCAGTTCTTC.

This clonotype was observed many times. The V call is TRBV10-3, the J call TRBJ2-2, with D maybe TRBD1 (5 bases). The germline V and J ends were trimmed by 4 bases and 2 bases, with 8 bases remaining between them. The CDR3 has 14 amino acids. CDR1 ENHRY and CDR2 SYGVKD come from the germline V gene. CDR3 coding DNA: TGTGCCATCAGTGTGGGGCCAAACACCGGGGAGCTGTTTTTT. Protein: CAISVGPNTGELFF.

The rearrangement links TRBV29-1 to TRBJ2-7, with 7 nucleotides matching TRBD1. Germline-derived CDR1 and CDR2 are SQVTM and ANQGSEA. The CDR3 has 13 residues. V lost 7 bases, J lost 3 bases, and 9 bases stayed unmatched. The CDR3 is CSASRQGGYEQYF. The CDR3 coding sequence is TGCAGCGCCAGCCGACAGGGTGGCTACGAGCAGTACTTC.

This clonotype came up a few times. This chain links TRBV5-1 with TRBJ2-2, with 9 bases lining up with TRBD1. The CDR3 has 16 residues. The germline V gene has CDR1 SGHRS and CDR2 YFSETQ. V shed 4 bases and J 2 bases; nucleotides not matched to a gene: 6. CDR3 in DNA: TGCGCCAGCAGCCGGTCCACAGGGGGCAACACCGGGGAGCTGTTTTTT. Protein: CASSRSTGGNTGELFF. The full variable domain, completed using reference TRBV5-1 and TRBJ2-2, is KAGVTQTPRYLIKTRGQQVTLSCSPISGHRSVSWYQQTPGQGLQFLFEYFSETQRNKGNFPGRFSGRQFSNSRSEMNVSTLELGDSALYLCASSRSTGGNTGELFFGEGSRLTVL.

This clonotype was detected only a few times. The J gene is TRBJ2-1, the V gene TRBV4-1; 8 bases line up with TRBD2. The CDR3 length is 15 residues. With V trimmed by 4 bases and J by 4 bases, 6 bases remained unmatched. The germline CDR1 and CDR2 sequences are MGHRA and YSYEKL. CDR3 sequence (DNA): TGCGCCAGCAGCCCCCTGGGCGGGGGGTACAATGAGCAGTTCTTC. As protein: CASSPLGGGYNEQFF.

This clonotype has at least ten counts. The chain couples TRBV12-3 or TRBV12-4 to TRBJ2-3; D possibly matches TRBD1 or TRBD2 (6 bases each). Deletions cut 6 bases from V and 2 bases from J, with 18 bases between. The CDR3 is 16 residues long. CDR3 amino acids: CASSPNGGTPTDTQYF. CDR3 bases: TGTGCCAGCAGCCCAAACGGGGGCACCCCCACAGATACGCAGTATTTT.

The CDR3 DNA is TGTGCCAGCAGTGAAGAGCGGCTACTGACCGGGGAGCTGTTTTTT. This gives the protein CASSEERLLTGELFF. V and J are TRBV2 and TRBJ2-2; D might be TRBD2 (5 bases). The CDR3 totals 15 residues. Germline CDR1 is SNHLY and CDR2 is FYNNEI. The V and J ends lost 1 base and 5 bases respectively, with 11 bases between them. Using reference TRBV2 and TRBJ2-2 for the parts outside the CDR3, the full variable domain is EPEVTQTPSHQVTQMGQEVILRCVPISNHLYFYWYRQILGQKVEFLVSFYNNEISEKSEIFDDQFSVERPDGSNFTLKIRSTKLEDSAMYFCASSEERLLTGELFFGEGSRLTVL.

This sequence joins TRBV25-1 and TRBJ2-1; 7 nucleotides align to TRBD2. CDR1 and CDR2 (germline): MGHDK, SYGVNS. After removal of 3 bases from V and 4 bases from J, the junction contained 15 bases not matched to a gene. The CDR3 is 18 amino acids. CDR3 amino acids: CASSDTAKSSGDYNEQFF. CDR3 nucleotide sequence: TGTGCCAGCAGTGATACTGCCAAATCGAGCGGGGATTACAATGAGCAGTTCTTC.

This clonotype appeared many times. The rearrangement uses TRBV12-3 or TRBV12-4 and TRBJ1-6; D unclear. V was shortened by 2 bases and J by 0 bases, with 23 bases between the two germline ends. This CDR3 comprises 21 residues. The DNA of the CDR3 is TGTGCCAGCAGTTTAATGATCAGTCTTGGAGGCCGGAGCTCCTATAATTCACCCCTCCACTTT. Residues: CASSLMISLGGRSSYNSPLHF.

This clonotype has at least ten counts. The chain is built from TRBV10-2 and TRBJ1-4; perhaps TRBD1 as D (5 bases). CDR1 and CDR2 from the germline V gene are WSHSY and SAAADI. The CDR3 loop spans 13 amino acids. Trimming took off 6 bases at V and 4 bases at J, with 9 bases between the two ends. CDR3 sequence (DNA): TGCGCCAGCAGCGACAGAATTAATGAAAAACTGTTTTTT. Amino acids: CASSDRINEKLFF.

This chain links TRBV28 with TRBJ2-7; TRBD1 might be the D (6 bases). The germline V gene encodes CDR1 MDHEN and CDR2 SYDVKM. Trimming cost V 4 bases and J 0 bases, with 7 bases left between them. This CDR3 spans 13 amino acids. The CDR3: CASSWDISYEQYF. CDR3 sequence (DNA): TGTGCCAGCAGTTGGGACATCTCCTACGAGCAGTACTTC.